The 23 T cell receptor beta chains below were found in one sample sequenced in a study of blood T cell repertoires in COVID-19. The method was immunoSEQ multiplex PCR; TCRdb's version includes in-frame clones alone and lacks a portion of them. The table has roughly 62,000 clones, 65% to 85% seen once. The specimen was peripheral blood. All receptors come from an elderly man with COVID-19, enrolled during active disease.

The V and J genes are TRBV28 and TRBJ1-1; TRBD1 agrees at 7 bases. The CDR3 totals 13 residues. V lost 2 bases, J lost 5 bases, and 2 bases stayed unmatched. CDR1 MDHEN and CDR2 SYDVKM come from the germline V gene. The CDR3 DNA is TGTGCCAGCAGTTTACTGACAGGGACTGAAGCTTTCTTT. Residues: CASSLLTGTEAFF.

This clone occurred once. The chain is built from TRBV7-8 and TRBJ1-1; a possible D gene is TRBD1 (5 bases). Germline CDR1 and CDR2: SGHVS and FQNEAQ. Trimming shortened V by 8 bases and J by 0 bases, and 16 bases separated the two germline ends. The CDR3 extends over 15 amino acids. For the CDR3, the DNA is TGTGCCAGCGGGGGAGAGGGAGGCATGAACACTGAAGCTTTCTTT. Translation: CASGGEGGMNTEAFF.

This chain connects TRBV10-3 to TRBJ2-5; perhaps TRBD2 as D (6 bases). V was trimmed by 3 bases and J by 5 bases, leaving 16 bases between them. This CDR3 region has 15 residues. Per the germline V gene, CDR1 is ENHRY and CDR2 is SYGVKD. Written as DNA, the CDR3 is TGTGCCATCAGTGATGGAGGGGCCTCTGGGGAGACCCAGTACTTC. Protein sequence: CAISDGGASGETQYF.

V is TRBV30 and J is TRBJ1-5, with TRBD1 matching over 7 bases. Germline V gene sequence: CDR1 GTSNPN, CDR2 SVGIG (reference sequence). After removal of 2 bases from V and 2 bases from J, the junction contained 3 bases not matched to a gene. This CDR3 is built from 14 residues. CDR3 bases: TGTGCCTGGAGTCTGACAGGGCGCAATCAGCCCCAGCATTTT. This sequence encodes CAWSLTGRNQPQHF.

This chain joins TRBV5-1 and TRBJ2-3; TRBD2 aligns across 8 bases. In germline, CDR1 is SGHRS, CDR2 YFSETQ. This CDR3 has 16 amino acids. J gave up 1 base and V 0 bases, and 4 bases lay outside the gene matches. Here the CDR3 reads CASSLAPAGGTDTQYF. The CDR3 nucleotides are TGCGCCAGCAGCTTGGCCCCAGCGGGAGGCACAGATACGCAGTATTTT.

The chain links TRBV6-5 to TRBJ2-5; the D is unclear. This CDR3 has 13 residues. From germline, CDR1 is MNHEY and CDR2 SVGAGI. V gave up 9 bases and J gave up 5 bases, with 16 bases separating them. The CDR3: CASLTPQVETQYF. CDR3 in DNA: TGTGCCAGTTTGACACCGCAGGTGGAGACCCAGTACTTC.

This clone showed up just a few times. The chain is built from TRBV7-2 and TRBJ1-1; TRBD1 might be the D (5 bases). This CDR3 comprises 13 residues. Germline assignment: CDR1 SGHTA and CDR2 FQGNSA. V was clipped by 2 bases and J by 4 bases, with 8 bases between them. CDR3 sequence (DNA): TGTGCCAGCAGCTTATTGGGGCGCACTGAAGCTTTCTTT. Translated: CASSLLGRTEAFF.

The chain joins TRBV4-3 to TRBJ1-2; D unresolved. Trimming left V 4 bases short and J 2 bases short, with 8 bases between. CDR1 is LGHNA and CDR2 is YSLEER in the germline V gene. The CDR3 totals 13 residues. The CDR3 DNA sequence: TGCGCCAGCAGCCCCGGGAAGAACTATGGCTACACCTTC. Protein: CASSPGKNYGYTF.

The chain couples TRBV10-1 to TRBJ2-3; 7 nucleotides match TRBD1. V shed 6 bases and J 1 base; nucleotides not matched to a gene: 4. CDR1 and CDR2 from the germline V gene are WNHNN and SYGVQD (reference sequence). The CDR3 is made up of 14 amino acids. In DNA, the CDR3 is TGCGCCAGCAGCGACAGGGATGGCACAGATACGCAGTATTTT. Its translation: CASSDRDGTDTQYF.

The chain couples TRBV10-2 to TRBJ2-3, with D possibly matching TRBD2 (6 bases). The germline gives CDR1 WSHSY, CDR2 SAAADI. The CDR3 is 14 residues long. The V and J ends lost 6 bases and 3 bases respectively, with 13 bases between them. CDR3 region: CASSSVLATDTQYF. The CDR3 DNA reads TGCGCCAGCAGCTCGGTGCTAGCGACAGATACGCAGTATTTT.

V usage is TRBV7-2 and J usage is TRBJ2-6; no firm D call. Germline V gene lookup returns CDR1 SGHTA and CDR2 FQGNSA. The CDR3 is made up of 15 amino acids. V was shortened by 4 bases and J by 0 bases, with 7 bases between the two germline ends. The CDR3 reads CASSSFISGANVLTF. The CDR3 nucleotides are TGTGCCAGCAGCTCGTTTATCTCTGGGGCCAACGTCCTGACTTTC.

The V call is TRBV9, the J call TRBJ2-3, with a tentative D call TRBD2 (6 bases). CDR1 and CDR2 (germline): SGDLS, YYNGEE. CDR3 length: 13 amino acids. The V end lost 0 bases, the J end lost 9 bases, and 11 bases lay between the germline ends. CDR3 sequence reads: CASSVGEAKTQYF. The CDR3 DNA reads TGTGCCAGCAGCGTAGGGGAGGCGAAGACGCAGTATTTT.

This chain links TRBV6-2 or TRBV6-3 with TRBJ2-2; 10 nucleotides agree with TRBD1. The junction had 5 bases not matched to a gene; V was cut back by 6 bases and J by 4 bases. Germline V CDR1 and CDR2: MNHEY, SVGEGT. CDR3 size: 15 residues. CDR3: CASSPGTGVTGELFF. The CDR3 bases are TGTGCCAGCAGCCCCGGGACAGGGGTCACCGGGGAGCTGTTTTTT.

The CDR3 loop reads CASSRYPSQPQHF. CDR3 nucleotides: TGTGCCAGCAGTCGTTACCCGAGTCAGCCCCAGCATTTT. This chain joins TRBV12-3 or TRBV12-4 and TRBJ1-5; no firm D call. This CDR3 has 13 residues. The ends were cut back, 5 bases at V and 6 bases at J, with 11 bases in the middle.

The chain is built from TRBV7-9 and TRBJ1-2; D ambiguous. CDR1 and CDR2 from the germline V gene are SEHNR and FQNEAQ (reference sequence). The CDR3 runs 13 residues. Between the trimmed V and J ends, which lost 5 bases and 6 bases, there was a span of 13 bases. For the CDR3, the DNA is TGTGCCAGCAGCCTCGTTTCGGGGAATGGCTACACCTTC. Protein sequence: CASSLVSGNGYTF.

There are a few counts of this clone. The chain uses TRBV2 and TRBJ2-2, with 10 bases fitting TRBD2. From germline, CDR1 is SNHLY and CDR2 FYNNEI. The V gene end was trimmed by 4 bases and the J gene end by 1 base; junction bases not matched to a gene: 0. The CDR3 is 15 amino acids. CDR3 sequence (DNA): TGTGCCAGCAGTGGACTAGCGGGGAACACCGGGGAGCTGTTTTTT. This gives the protein CASSGLAGNTGELFF.

The chain has TRBV4-2 and TRBJ1-1; D ambiguous. Germline loops: CDR1 LGHNA, CDR2 YNFKEQ. CDR3 length: 11 residues. V gave up 4 bases and J gave up 12 bases, with 12 bases separating them. The CDR3 region is CASSLSRSTFF. The CDR3 DNA reads TGTGCCAGCAGCCTAAGTAGGAGTACTTTCTTT.

The chain couples TRBV12-3 or TRBV12-4 to TRBJ1-2, with 10 bases identical to TRBD1. The CDR3 sequence is 13 residues long. Germline trimming cut 6 bases from V and 4 bases from J; bases unmatched to any gene: 2. CDR3 loop: CASRTGGGYGYTF. CDR3 DNA sequence: TGTGCCAGCAGGACAGGGGGCGGCTATGGCTACACCTTC.

The chain recombines TRBV7-9 with TRBJ2-2; the match to TRBD1 covers 7 bases. V was pared by 1 base and J by 5 bases, with 4 bases of the junction left unmatched. Germline values: CDR1 SEHNR, CDR2 FQNEAQ (reference sequence). CDR3 length: 15 residues. CDR3 region: CASSLENRGTGELFF. CDR3 sequence (DNA): TGTGCCAGCAGCTTAGAGAACAGGGGTACCGGGGAGCTGTTTTTT.

The chain combines TRBV28 with TRBJ2-7; 12 positions agree with TRBD1. The CDR3 sequence is 15 residues long. Germline assignment: CDR1 MDHEN and CDR2 SYDVKM. The V segment lost 7 bases and the J segment 7 bases; nucleotides outside the gene matches: 11. The chain's CDR3 is CASKRPGQGAGEQYF. The DNA for the CDR3 is TGTGCCAGCAAAAGACCGGGACAGGGGGCGGGGGAGCAGTACTTC.

This clone has only one observation. The gene calls are TRBV4-2 and TRBJ2-2; unclear D gene. This CDR3 spans 13 amino acids. With 0 bases removed from V and 5 bases from J, the gap between germline ends came to 4 bases. The germline V gene encodes CDR1 LGHNA and CDR2 YNFKEQ. The CDR3 sequence: CASSQDMTGELFF. In DNA form, the CDR3 reads TGTGCCAGCAGCCAAGATATGACCGGGGAGCTGTTTTTT.

The V call is TRBV27, the J call TRBJ2-7; the D gene is possibly TRBD2 (6 bases). Trimming shortened V by 6 bases and J by 7 bases, and 22 bases separated the two germline ends. Looked up from germline, CDR1 is MNHEY and CDR2 is SMNVEV (reference sequence). This CDR3 region has 15 residues. The CDR3 region is CASRLGGDPTREQYV. In DNA form, the CDR3 reads TGTGCCAGCAGACTCGGAGGGGACCCTACCCGTGAGCAGTACGTC.

The chain combines TRBV5-8 with TRBJ2-3, with a possible D match to TRBD1 (6 bases). This CDR3 region has 12 residues. Trimming pared 2 bases from V and 7 bases from J, leaving 8 bases between. The germline V gene encodes CDR1 SGHTS and CDR2 YDEGEE. The CDR3 DNA follows: TGTGCCAGCAGCTTACAGGGCTATACGCAGTATTTT. Translating it yields CASSLQGYTQYF.